This T cell receptor beta chain derives from a study of CD8 T cells in ankylosing spondylitis. Study-level findings and limits: Significant enrichment of disease-linked clones was reportedly seen in matched ankylosing spondylitis synovial fluid.

The germline V and J ends were trimmed by 4 bases and 7 bases, with 11 bases remaining between them. CDR1 and CDR2 from the germline V gene are SGHKS and YYEKEE (reference sequence). The CDR3 totals 12 residues. This clonotype has a count of ten or more. Its target is unknown. One entry per CDR3 protein results from TCRdb running MiXCR on the 5' RACE reads. The sample has around 130,000 distinct CDR3 sequences; 6.5% to 9% are singletons. Sequences were obtained from blood, either unsorted or a sorted T cell fraction (not recorded which). This receptor was taken from a male donor with ankylosing spondylitis or in good health (not recorded which). The chain recombines TRBV5-5 with TRBJ1-1; D gene uncertain. The CDR3: CASSLWTDEAFF. DNA of the CDR3: TGTGCCAGCAGCCTGTGGACGGATGAAGCTTTCTTT.